This TCR beta chain came from a study of shared T cell receptors in the human thymus. Germline V CDR1 and CDR2: SGHNT, YYREEE (reference sequence). This CDR3 has 16 amino acids. Trimming cost V 3 bases and J 2 bases; bases outside gene matches: 8. Clones were read by immunoSEQ multiplex PCR, and TCRdb kept only the in-frame ones, dropping some. The sample carries hundreds of thousands of clones, 70% to 80% recorded once. These sequences were also reported in another study, on human thymus T cells.

The chain uses TRBV5-4 and TRBJ1-1, with 9 nucleotides matching TRBD1. Input material: thymocytes. The clonotype was recovered from a boy in the first two years of life with a congenital heart defect. CDR3 sequence reads: CASSSSRDRDNTEAFF. CDR3 coding DNA: TGTGCCAGCAGCTCCTCCCGGGACAGGGATAACACTGAAGCTTTCTTT.